These T cell receptor beta chains were read from a single sample in a study of neurological immune-mediated disorders. TCRdb itself ran the 5' RACE reads through MiXCR, one entry per CDR3 protein. The data show roughly 100,000 distinct CDR3 sequences, about a tenth seen once. Sample: PBMCs. These receptor sequences come from a female donor with HTLV-1-associated myelopathy (HAM/TSP). Both conserved end residues are part of each CDR3. The order of the fields is D gene, V gene, CDR3 length, J gene, clone size, CDR3 DNA, CDR3 protein. A D gene is named only where the DNA matches it firmly. Clone size is not always given. Where it is, it says once, few, many or a class for expanded clones.

D: -; V: TRBV15; length: 16; J: TRBJ2-3; size: -; DNA: TGTGCTACCAGCAGACTGGGTGTGACAGACACAGATACGCAGTATTTT; CDR3: CATSRLGVTDTDTQYF
D: -; V: TRBV5-1; length: 14; J: TRBJ2-1; size: many; DNA: TGCGCCAGCAGCTGGAGATTCGTGAACAATGAGCAGTTCTTC; CDR3: CASSWRFVNNEQFF
D: TRBD1; V: TRBV5-1; length: 13; J: TRBJ1-2; size: many; DNA: TGCGCCAGCAGACTACTAACAGGGGATGGCTACACCTTC; CDR3: CASRLLTGDGYTF
D: TRBD2; V: TRBV6-2/TRBV6-3; length: 13; J: TRBJ2-2; size: many; DNA: TGTGCCAGCAGGCCAGCGGGAGCCGGGGAGCTGTTTTTT; CDR3: CASRPAGAGELFF
D: -; V: TRBV9; length: 16; J: TRBJ2-3; size: once; DNA: TGTGCCAGCAGCGTAGTTGGGGCACCCCCCACAGATACGCAGTATTTT; CDR3: CASSVVGAPPTDTQYF
D: TRBD2; V: TRBV12-3/TRBV12-4; length: 15; J: TRBJ2-3; size: many; DNA: TGTGCCAGCAGTTGGGGGACTAGGGGGAGAGATACGCAGTATTTT; CDR3: CASSWGTRGRDTQYF
D: TRBD1; V: TRBV11-2; length: 16; J: TRBJ2-7; size: many; DNA: TGTGCCAGCAGCTTATCGGCCGGGACAGGGAGGATCGAGCAGTACTTC; CDR3: CASSLSAGTGRIEQYF
D: -; V: TRBV28; length: 16; J: TRBJ2-1; size: -; DNA: TGTGCCAGCAGTCTCCCACCTTACCGGGGGATGAGGGAGCAGTTCTTC; CDR3: CASSLPPYRGMREQFF
D: TRBD1; V: TRBV6-4; length: 17; J: TRBJ1-2; size: many; DNA: TGTGCCAGCAGTGACCGTGGCTCGAGGGGGCAAAACTATGGCTACACCTTC; CDR3: CASSDRGSRGQNYGYTF
D: TRBD1; V: TRBV9; length: 14; J: TRBJ2-3; size: many; DNA: TGTGCCAGCAGCGTAGGACAGGGATTTGATACGCAGTATTTT; CDR3: CASSVGQGFDTQYF
D: TRBD2; V: TRBV5-1; length: 14; J: TRBJ2-5; size: many; DNA: TGCGCCAGCAGCTTGAGTCTAGCGGAAGAGACCCAGTACTTC; CDR3: CASSLSLAEETQYF
D: -; V: TRBV20-1; length: 13; J: TRBJ2-5; size: many; DNA: TGCAGTGCTAGCCCGGGGAACTTGGAGACCCAGTACTTC; CDR3: CSASPGNLETQYF
D: -; V: TRBV6-1; length: 14; J: TRBJ1-1; size: many; DNA: TGTGCCAGCAGTGAACTCGCCCTGGACACTGAAGCTTTCTTT; CDR3: CASSELALDTEAFF
D: -; V: TRBV12-3/TRBV12-4; length: 13; J: TRBJ1-2; size: many; DNA: -; CDR3: CASSSSNSYGYTF
D: TRBD2; V: TRBV5-1; length: 16; J: TRBJ2-1; size: many; DNA: TGCGCCAGCAGCTTGGGGGGAGGGAGCACCTACAATGAGCAGTTCTTC; CDR3: CASSLGGGSTYNEQFF
D: TRBD1; V: TRBV7-3; length: 15; J: TRBJ2-1; size: -; DNA: TGTGCCAGCAGCTTCCGGGACAGGGATTTCAATGAGCAGTTCTTC; CDR3: CASSFRDRDFNEQFF